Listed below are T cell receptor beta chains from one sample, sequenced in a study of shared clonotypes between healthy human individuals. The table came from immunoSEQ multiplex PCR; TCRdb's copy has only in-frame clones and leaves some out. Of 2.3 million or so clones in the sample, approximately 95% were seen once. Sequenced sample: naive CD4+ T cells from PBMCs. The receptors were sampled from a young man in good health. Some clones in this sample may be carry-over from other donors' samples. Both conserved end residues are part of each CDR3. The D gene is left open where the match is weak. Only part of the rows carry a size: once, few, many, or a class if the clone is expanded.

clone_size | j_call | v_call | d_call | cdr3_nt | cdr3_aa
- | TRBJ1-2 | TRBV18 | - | TGTGCCAGCTCACCAGGCCAGGGGCCTTATGGCTACACCTTC | CASSPGQGPYGYTF
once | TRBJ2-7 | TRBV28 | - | TGTGCCAGCAGTACGGGGGGGGAGACAGGGACCTACGAGCAGTACTTC | CASSTGGETGTYEQYF
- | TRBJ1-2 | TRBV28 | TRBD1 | TGTGCCAGCAGTCCATCGGGACAGGGAGACTATGGCTACACCTTC | CASSPSGQGDYGYTF
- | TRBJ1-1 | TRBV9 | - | TGTGCCAGCAGCGCCCTAGGATGGGGGCGCAGCACTGAAGCTTTCTTT | CASSALGWGRSTEAFF
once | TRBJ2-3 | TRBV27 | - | TGTGCCAGCAGCTACCAGGGAGATACGCAGTATTTT | CASSYQGDTQYF
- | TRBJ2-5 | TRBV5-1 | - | TGCGCCAGCAGCTTCACAGGGCTAGGCGAGACCCAGTACTTC | CASSFTGLGETQYF
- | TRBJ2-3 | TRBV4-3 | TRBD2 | TGCGCCAGCAGCCAAGACGGACTAGCGGGGAGCACAGATACGCAGTATTTT | CASSQDGLAGSTDTQYF
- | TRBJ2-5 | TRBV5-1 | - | TGCGCCAGCAGCTCCCTCGGGGTAACCCAAGAGACCCAGTACTTC | CASSSLGVTQETQYF
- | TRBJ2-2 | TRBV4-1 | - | TGCGCCAGCAGCCGTGAGACAGGGAACACCGGGGAGCTGTTTTTT | CASSRETGNTGELFF
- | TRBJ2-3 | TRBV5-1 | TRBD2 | TGCGCCAGCAGCTTGCCGGGGACTAGCGGTAGGGCAGATACGCAGTATTTT | CASSLPGTSGRADTQYF
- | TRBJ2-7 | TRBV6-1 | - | TGTGCCAGCAGTGGGTATCAGGGCCCCGAGCAGTACTTC | CASSGYQGPEQYF
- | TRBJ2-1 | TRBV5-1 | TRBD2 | TGCGCCAGCAGCCCCGCGGGACTAGCGGGAGGGCCGGGTGAGCAGTTCTTC | CASSPAGLAGGPGEQFF
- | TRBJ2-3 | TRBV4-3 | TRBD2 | TGCGCCAGCAGCCAAGGGCTAGCGGACACAGATACGCAGTATTTT | CASSQGLADTDTQYF
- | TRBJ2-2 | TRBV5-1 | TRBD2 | TGCGCCAGCAGCTGGTTAGCGGGAGCGGTCGGGGAGCTGTTTTTT | CASSWLAGAVGELFF
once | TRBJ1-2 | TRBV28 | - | TGTGCCAGCAGTTTACCCCCGGACGGAGTCTATGGCTACACCTTC | CASSLPPDGVYGYTF
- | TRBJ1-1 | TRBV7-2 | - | TGTGCCAGCAGCCGACTAAGGAACACTGAAGCTTTCTTT | CASSRLRNTEAFF
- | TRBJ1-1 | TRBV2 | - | TGTGCCAGCAGTGGGGGACACCTGATGGCTTTCTTT | CASSGGHLMAFF
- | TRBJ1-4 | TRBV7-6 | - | TGTGCCAGCAGCACCGCCCCCGGGGTTAATGAAAAACTGTTTTTT | CASSTAPGVNEKLFF
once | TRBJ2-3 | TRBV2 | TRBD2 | TGTGCCAGCAGTCGGCTAGCGGGACGGTCAGATACGCAGTATTTT | CASSRLAGRSDTQYF
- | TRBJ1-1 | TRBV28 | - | TGTGCCAGCAGTTTTGTAAGATCCCTGGGCACTGAAGCTTTCTTT | CASSFVRSLGTEAFF
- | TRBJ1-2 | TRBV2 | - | TGTGCCAGCAGTGAAACCGAGGGCTATGGCTACACCTTC | CASSETEGYGYTF
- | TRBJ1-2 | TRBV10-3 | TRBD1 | TGTGCCATCAGTGAGGGGGACAGGGCGATGAACTATGGCTACACCTTC | CAISEGDRAMNYGYTF
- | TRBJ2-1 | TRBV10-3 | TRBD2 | TGTGCCATCAGAGCGGGAGGGTTCAATGAGCAGTTCTTC | CAIRAGGFNEQFF
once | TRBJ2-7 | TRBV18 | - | TGTGCCAGCTCATCGCAACCGGGGGAGCCTCTCGAGCAGTACTTC | CASSSQPGEPLEQYF
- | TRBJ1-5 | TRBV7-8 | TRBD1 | TGTGCCAGCAGCTTAGATAAGGGAGGACAGGGAGATAGCAATCAGCCCCAGCATTTT | CASSLDKGGQGDSNQPQHF
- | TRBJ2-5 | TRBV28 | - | TGTGCCAGCACCACCCAGAGGGAGACCCAGTACTTC | CASTTQRETQYF
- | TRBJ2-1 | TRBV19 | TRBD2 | TGTGCCAGTAGTATAAGAACGGCTAGCGGGTACAATGAGCAGTTCTTC | CASSIRTASGYNEQFF
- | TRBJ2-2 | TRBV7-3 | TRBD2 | TGTGCCAGCAGCGCCTCGGGGGGGCCGAACACCGGGGAGCTGTTTTTT | CASSASGGPNTGELFF
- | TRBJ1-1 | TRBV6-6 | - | TGTGCCAGCAGATTGGGACGACGCACTGAAGCTTTCTTT | CASRLGRRTEAFF
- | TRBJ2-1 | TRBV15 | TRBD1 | TGTGCCACCAGCAGGGGACAGGGATACAATGAGCAGTTCTTC | CATSRGQGYNEQFF
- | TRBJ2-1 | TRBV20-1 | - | TGCAGTGCTAGAGCGGACCTGGGTAGGTTCTTC | CSARADLGRFF
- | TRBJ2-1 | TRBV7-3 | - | TGTGCCAGCAGCTTATCTTCGGGGACCAATGAGCAGTTCTTC | CASSLSSGTNEQFF
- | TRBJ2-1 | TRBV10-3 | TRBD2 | TGTGCCATCAGGGCCACCGTTGCAGCGGGAGGACGGCGGTCCTACAATGAGCAGTTCTTC | CAIRATVAAGGRRSYNEQFF
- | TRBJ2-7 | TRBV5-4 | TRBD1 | TGTGCCAGCAGCACCCGGACAGGGGGAGTGTACGAGCAGTACTTC | CASSTRTGGVYEQYF
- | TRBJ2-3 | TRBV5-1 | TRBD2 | TGCGCCAGCAGCTTGGGTGGACTAGCGGCCACAGATACGCAGTATTTT | CASSLGGLAATDTQYF
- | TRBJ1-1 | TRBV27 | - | TGTGCCAGCAGCCTAATCCCCCAACGAGGCTGGGGGTCGAACACTGAAGCTTTCTTT | CASSLIPQRGWGSNTEAFF
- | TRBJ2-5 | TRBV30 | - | TGTGCCTGGAGTGTGCAGCCACAAGAGACCCAGTACTTC | CAWSVQPQETQYF
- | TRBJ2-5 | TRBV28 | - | TGTGCCAGCAGCCGCTCGGCAGCCCCTAAGGAGACCCAGTACTTC | CASSRSAAPKETQYF
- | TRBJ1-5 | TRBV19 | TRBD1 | TGTGCCACTCGAGACAGGGACGGTTTTAATCAGCCCCAGCATTTT | CATRDRDGFNQPQHF
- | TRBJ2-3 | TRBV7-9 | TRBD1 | TGTGCCAGCAGCCATAGGACAGGGTTGAGCACAGATACGCAGTATTTT | CASSHRTGLSTDTQYF
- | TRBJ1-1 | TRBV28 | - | TGTGCCAGCAGTTTGGGAGGAGCGATGAACACTGAAGCTTTCTTT | CASSLGGAMNTEAFF
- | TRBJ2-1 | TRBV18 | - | TGTGCCAGCTCACTCCGGGACCCCGAGTGGCAGTTCTTC | CASSLRDPEWQFF
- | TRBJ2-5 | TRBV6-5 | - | TGTGCCAGCAGGCCGGTCAGAGAGACCCAGTACTTC | CASRPVRETQYF